The 25 T cell receptor beta chains below all came from one sample that was sequenced in a study of blood T cell repertoires in COVID-19. Profiled with immunoSEQ multiplex PCR; TCRdb holds only in-frame clones, not every one. The top ten clones hold approximately 15% of a sample with roughly 41,000 clones, 80% to 90% of them seen once. The sequencing sample was made of peripheral blood. These receptors all come from a human donor in a cohort sampled during active COVID-19. The donor label of this sample is uncertain.

In this sample, this clone turned up once. The chain couples TRBV3-1 (or the pseudogene TRBV3-2) to TRBJ2-2; 14 bases align to TRBD2. Germline lookup yields CDR1 LGHDT and CDR2 YNNKEL (reference sequence). The V gene end was trimmed by 4 bases and the J gene end by 4 bases; junction bases not matched to a gene: 5. This CDR3 is built from 17 residues. In DNA form, the CDR3 reads TGTGCCAGCAGCCGCGGACTAGCGGGGGGACTCACCGGGGAGCTGTTTTTT. Protein product: CASSRGLAGGLTGELFF.

J is TRBJ1-4 and V is TRBV21-1; the table names TRBD1, a call not compared with the DNA. TRBV21-1 is a pseudogene. CDR3 size: 10 residues. The CDR3 coding sequence is TGTGCCAGGTTGGGCCCAGATAGGTTTTTT. Translated, it gives CARLGPDRFF.

The chain employs TRBV30 and TRBJ1-5; D perhaps matches TRBD1 (6 bases). Germline values: CDR1 GTSNPN, CDR2 SVGIG (reference sequence). This CDR3 has 17 residues. V lost 1 base to trimming and J lost 8 bases, with 24 bases between them. The CDR3 DNA sequence: TGTGCCTGGAGTGGGGGGGGTGCGACAGGCCTTGGAGAGCCCCAGCATTTT. It encodes CAWSGGGATGLGEPQHF. Variable domain in full (rest from reference TRBV30 and TRBJ1-5): SQTIHQWPATLVQPVGSPLSLECTVEGTSNPNLYWYRQAAGRGLQLLFYSVGIGQISSEVPQNLSASRPQDRQFILSSKKLLLSDSGFYLCAWSGGGATGLGEPQHFGDGTRLSIL.

This clone has a single count. The chain joins TRBV15 to TRBJ1-1; perhaps TRBD1 as D (5 bases). V was pared by 3 bases and J by 7 bases, with 18 bases between. This CDR3 has 15 amino acids. Germline V CDR1 and CDR2: LNHNV, YYDKDF (reference sequence). CDR3 bases: TGTGCCACCAGCAGGGAAGCAGGGTTCGTCGGTGAAGCTTTCTTT. Protein: CATSREAGFVGEAFF. Full variable domain (rest looked up from reference TRBV15 and TRBJ1-1): DAMVIQNPRYQVTQFGKPVTLSCSQTLNHNVMYWYQQKSSQAPKLLFHYYDKDFNNEADTPDNFQSRRPNTSFCFLDIRSPGLGDTAMYLCATSREAGFVGEAFFGQGTRLTVV.

The chain carries TRBV4-2 and TRBJ2-7; 13 bases fit TRBD2. Germline V CDR1 and CDR2: LGHNA, YNFKEQ. This CDR3 comprises 16 residues. J lost 7 bases, V lost 1 base, and 7 bases had no gene match. The CDR3 nucleotides read TGTGCCAGCAGCCAAGGTGGACTAGCGGGGGATTGGGAGCAGTACTTC. This gives the protein CASSQGGLAGDWEQYF.

The chain has TRBV5-1 and TRBJ2-7; 11 nucleotides align to TRBD2. Germline CDR1 reads SGHRS; CDR2 reads YFSETQ. V gave up 4 bases and J gave up 4 bases; unmatched junction bases: 7. The CDR3 covers 15 residues. CDR3 DNA sequence: TGCGCCAGCAGCCAGGGGGGGACTAGCGGATACGAGCAGTACTTC. Translation: CASSQGGTSGYEQYF.

The rearrangement uses TRBV14 and TRBJ1-5, with unresolved D. This CDR3 spans 16 amino acids. V was cut by 0 bases and J by 5 bases, with 14 bases left in between. In germline, CDR1 is SGHDN, CDR2 FVKESK. DNA of the CDR3: TGTGCCAGCAGCCAAGATCGGCGGCAGAATGATCAGCCCCAGCATTTT. This translates into CASSQDRRQNDQPQHF.

V usage is TRBV30 and J usage is TRBJ1-1, with TRBD1 as a possible D gene (5 bases). Germline V gene lookup returns CDR1 GTSNPN and CDR2 SVGIG (reference sequence). This CDR3 is built from 13 residues. V lost 4 bases and J 14 bases, leaving 23 bases between the germline ends. CDR3: CAWNLKSGGTSFF. Here the CDR3 DNA reads TGTGCCTGGAATCTAAAGAGTGGAGGGACTAGCTTCTTT.

This chain links TRBV4-3 with TRBJ2-1; 12 bases agree with TRBD1. Germline CDR1 reads LGHNA; CDR2 reads YSLEER. V lost 5 bases and J lost 6; bases outside the gene matches: 8. The CDR3 sequence is 16 residues long. CDR3: CASSLDRDRGLNEQFF. The CDR3 nucleotides are TGCGCCAGCAGCTTGGACCGGGACAGGGGGCTCAATGAGCAGTTCTTC.

The chain joins TRBV28 to TRBJ1-3, with D unclear. The V gene lost 1 base and the J gene lost 4 bases, with 11 bases spanning the gap. Germline CDR1 and CDR2: MDHEN and SYDVKM. The CDR3 runs to 15 residues. The DNA of the CDR3 is TGTGCCAGCAGTTTATCGCGGGAGACAGGAAACACCATATATTTT. Its translation: CASSLSRETGNTIYF.

This clone was counted a single time. The rearrangement links TRBV2 to TRBJ2-7; 7 bases align to TRBD1. The V gene end was trimmed by 7 bases and the J gene end by 2 bases; junction bases not matched to a gene: 11. The CDR3 has 15 amino acids. Germline V lookup: CDR1 SNHLY, CDR2 FYNNEI. The CDR3 DNA reads TGTGCCAGCACTGTAAACAGGGGTGCCACCTACGAGCAGTACTTC. It is translated as CASTVNRGATYEQYF.

V usage is TRBV6-5 and J usage is TRBJ2-3; TRBD1 might be the D (5 bases). The germline V gene has CDR1 MNHEY and CDR2 SVGAGI. Trimming removed 2 bases at V and 6 bases at J, with 15 bases between. This CDR3 is built from 15 residues. This CDR3 reads CASSYEQGATDTQYF. CDR3 DNA: TGTGCCAGCAGTTACGAGCAGGGTGCTACGGATACGCAGTATTTT.

CDR3 protein: CASSVGGGGTSLQYF. The CDR3 DNA is TGTGCCAGCAGCGTGGGGGGCGGGGGGACCAGCTTGCAGTACTTC. This chain uses TRBV5-6 with TRBJ2-7, with TRBD2 matching over 8 bases. CDR1 is SGHDT and CDR2 is YYEEEE in the germline V gene. This CDR3 contains 15 residues. The J segment lost 9 bases and the V segment lost 4 bases, leaving 15 bases of the junction unmatched.

The chain carries TRBV2 and TRBJ2-1; 8 bases agree with TRBD1. CDR3 length equals 14 residues. Germline loops: CDR1 SNHLY, CDR2 FYNNEI. V was pared by 4 bases and J by 6 bases, with 5 bases of the junction left unmatched. This CDR3 reads CASSVDRARNEQFF. The CDR3 coding sequence is TGTGCCAGCAGTGTGGACAGGGCTCGCAATGAGCAGTTCTTC.

The V call is TRBV7-2, the J call TRBJ1-2, with 9 bases matching TRBD1. V shed 5 bases and J 6 bases; nucleotides not matched to a gene: 10. The CDR3 consists of 15 residues. Germline V gene data show CDR1 as SGHTA and CDR2 as FQGNSA. The CDR3 DNA reads TGTGCCAGCAGCCTAAAGGCGGGACAGGGCCATGGCTACACCTTC. This codes for CASSLKAGQGHGYTF.

The chain has TRBV2 and TRBJ2-6, with D unclear. The V end was cut by 7 bases, the J end by 3 bases, with 16 bases between. CDR1 and CDR2 (germline): SNHLY, FYNNEI. This CDR3 has 16 amino acids. CDR3 amino acids: CASIRDQVIGANVLTF. Here the CDR3 DNA reads TGTGCCAGCATCCGTGACCAGGTGATTGGGGCCAACGTCCTGACTTTC.

The chain employs TRBV2 and TRBJ2-7; 10 positions match TRBD1. The trim removed 7 bases at V and 1 base at J, leaving 7 bases unmatched. The CDR3 length is 15 residues. Germline lookup yields CDR1 SNHLY and CDR2 FYNNEI. CDR3 protein: CASINRGQGSYEQYF. The DNA for the CDR3 is TGTGCCAGCATAAACCGGGGACAGGGGTCCTACGAGCAGTACTTC.

This clone was recorded only once. The chain couples TRBV7-2 to TRBJ2-3; 7 nucleotides align to TRBD1. The V and J ends lost 7 bases and 6 bases, in that order; junction bases with no gene match: 7. CDR3 length: 13 amino acids. The germline gives CDR1 SGHTA, CDR2 FQGNSA. The CDR3 region is CASTPGGADTQYF. Written as DNA, the CDR3 is TGTGCCAGCACCCCAGGGGGAGCGGATACGCAGTATTTT.

This chain joins TRBV27 and TRBJ2-7; possibly TRBD2 for D (6 bases). V shed 2 bases and J shed 0 bases, with 11 bases lying between them. Per the germline V gene, CDR1 is MNHEY and CDR2 is SMNVEV (reference sequence). The CDR3 is made up of 15 amino acids. The CDR3 coding sequence is TGTGCCAGCAGTTTAGCTAGGGGAGGCTCCTACGAGCAGTACTTC. Its protein is CASSLARGGSYEQYF.

J is TRBJ1-2 and V is TRBV5-4; 7 nucleotides align to TRBD1. Trimming took 0 bases from V and 8 from J; bases not matched to a gene: 7. This CDR3 comprises 14 residues. From germline, CDR1 is SGHNT and CDR2 YYREEE (reference sequence). In DNA, the CDR3 is TGTGCCAGCAGCTTGGTATTGCAGGGGGGCGGCTACACCTTC. It specifies CASSLVLQGGGYTF.

CDR3 nucleotides: TGTGCCAGCAGCTTTTCCGGGACTAGCGGTATCGAGCAGTACTTC. Protein sequence: CASSFSGTSGIEQYF. The rearrangement links TRBV5-4 to TRBJ2-7; TRBD2 aligns across 11 bases. The CDR3 runs to 15 residues. CDR1 is SGHNT, CDR2 YYREEE, per germline (reference sequence). V was clipped by 2 bases and J by 6 bases; unmatched bases: 7.

This clone was counted only a few times. The chain links TRBV9 to TRBJ1-6; no clear D gene. Germline CDR1 SGDLS, CDR2 YYNGEE. This CDR3 has 16 residues. V lost 0 bases, J lost 2 bases, and 9 bases lay in between. CDR3: CASSVVDSPYNSPLHF. The CDR3 DNA reads TGTGCCAGCAGCGTAGTAGACTCGCCCTATAATTCACCCCTCCACTTT. The full variable domain, rest sourced from reference TRBV9 and TRBJ1-6, is DSGVTQTPKHLITATGQRVTLRCSPRSGDLSVYWYQQSLDQGLQFLIQYYNGEERAKGNILERFSAQQFPDLHSELNLSSLELGDSALYFCASSVVDSPYNSPLHFGNGTRLTVT.

This clone was recorded at least ten times. The rearrangement links TRBV6-5 to TRBJ1-1, with 8 bases lining up with TRBD1. The CDR3 totals 14 residues. J was trimmed by 3 bases and V by 5 bases; bases with no gene match: 5. The germline V gene has CDR1 MNHEY and CDR2 SVGAGI. The CDR3 loop is CASSPRTGHTEAFF. The CDR3 DNA reads TGTGCCAGCAGTCCCAGGACAGGGCACACTGAAGCTTTCTTT.

The rearrangement uses TRBV10-3 and TRBJ2-3, with TRBD2 matching 9 bases. This CDR3 has 18 residues. The V and J ends lost 3 bases and 0 bases, in that order; junction bases with no gene match: 10. CDR1 is ENHRY and CDR2 is SYGVKD in the germline V gene. The CDR3 protein is CAISDPTSGSLSTDTQYF. Here the CDR3 DNA reads TGTGCCATCAGTGACCCTACTAGCGGGTCCCTTAGCACAGATACGCAGTATTTT.

This clone has just a few counts. The chain carries TRBV3-1 (or the pseudogene TRBV3-2) and TRBJ2-6; TRBD2 is a possible D gene (6 bases). V was clipped by 8 bases and J by 0 bases, with 14 bases between them. Per germline, CDR1 LGHDT and CDR2 YNNKEL (reference sequence). This CDR3 region has 16 residues. The CDR3 DNA is TGTGCCAGCTCATGGGGGGTCCTCTCTGGGGCCAACGTCCTGACTTTC. As protein: CASSWGVLSGANVLTF.